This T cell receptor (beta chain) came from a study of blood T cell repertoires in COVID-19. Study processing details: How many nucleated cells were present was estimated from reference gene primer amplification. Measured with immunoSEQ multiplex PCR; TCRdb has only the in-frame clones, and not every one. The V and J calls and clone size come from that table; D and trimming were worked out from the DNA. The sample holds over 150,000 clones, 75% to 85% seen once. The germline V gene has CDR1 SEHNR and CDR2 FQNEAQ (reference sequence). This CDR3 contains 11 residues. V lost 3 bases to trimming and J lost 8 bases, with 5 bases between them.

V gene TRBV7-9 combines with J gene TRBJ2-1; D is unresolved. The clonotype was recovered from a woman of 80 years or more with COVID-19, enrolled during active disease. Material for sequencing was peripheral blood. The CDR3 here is CASSFSDEQFF. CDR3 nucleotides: TGTGCCAGCAGCTTCTCCGATGAGCAGTTCTTC.